This TCR beta chain originates from a study of response to subunit inactivated influenza vaccine. The J segment lost 5 bases and the V segment lost 6 bases, leaving 4 bases of the junction unmatched. This CDR3 is 12 amino acids long. CDR1 and CDR2 (germline): DFQATT, SNEGSKA (reference sequence). This clonotype has ten or more counts. Its antigen is not identified. TCRdb re-called the RT-PCR reads through MiXCR, storing one row per CDR3 protein. The repertoire holds around 760,000 distinct CDR3 sequences, around 14% seen once, with around 6.5% in the top ten. General observations from the study: New T cells are recruited in small numbers by each seasonal influenza vaccination, according to the authors' suggestion.

The receptor's source is a man aged 50-59 years who received an inactivated influenza vaccine. The sample consisted of PBMCs from blood, taken approximately 15 days before vaccination. The rearrangement joins TRBV20-1 to TRBJ1-1; 9 nucleotides agree with TRBD1. CDR3 sequence reads: CSAEQGATEAFF. CDR3 DNA sequence: TGCAGTGCAGAACAGGGGGCTACTGAAGCTTTCTTT.